What follows describes a single TCR beta chain. Its antigen is undetermined. This sample stems from a study of cytomegalovirus exposure and HLA in healthy donors. Broader study findings: The dataset shows that most TCR sequences were rare, while some public TCRs occurred in many donors.

The donors belonged to the roughly 120-subject validation cohort, separate from the roughly 710-subject first cohort. Profiling relied on immunoSEQ multiplex PCR, and the TCRdb table lists in-frame clones only, not all of them. This table has 250,000 to 400,000 clones, around 90% appearing once. Germline V lookup: CDR1 SGHRS, CDR2 YFSETQ. V was cut by 6 bases and J by 4 bases, with 23 bases left in between. The CDR3 runs 17 residues. The chain employs TRBV5-1 and TRBJ1-3; D ambiguous. This receptor was taken from a man aged 25-40 years in good health and CMV-seronegative. The sequencing input was PBMCs. The CDR3, as DNA: TGCGCCAGCAAGCGGAGCTCGGACCCCTTCAGCGGAAACACCATATATTTT. This translates into CASKRSSDPFSGNTIYF.